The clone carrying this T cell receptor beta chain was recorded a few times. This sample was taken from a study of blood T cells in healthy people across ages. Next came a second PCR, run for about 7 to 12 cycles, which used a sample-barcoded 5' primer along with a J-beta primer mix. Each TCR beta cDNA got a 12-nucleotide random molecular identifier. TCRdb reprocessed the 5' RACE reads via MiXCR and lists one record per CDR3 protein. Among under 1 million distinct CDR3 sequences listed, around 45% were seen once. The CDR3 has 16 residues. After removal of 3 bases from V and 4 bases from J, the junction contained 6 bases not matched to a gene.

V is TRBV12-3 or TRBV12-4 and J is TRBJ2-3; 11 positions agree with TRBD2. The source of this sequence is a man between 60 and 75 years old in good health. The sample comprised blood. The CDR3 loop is CASSFISGGASDTQYF. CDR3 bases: TGTGCCAGCAGTTTTATTAGCGGGGGGGCCTCAGATACGCAGTATTTT.